The clone carrying this TCR beta chain was recorded many times. This specimen belongs to a study of tumor-infiltrating lymphocytes in oesophageal squamous cell carcinoma. One entry per CDR3 protein, called by TCRdb with MiXCR from the PCR reads. The repertoire holds approximately 13,000 distinct CDR3 sequences, 52% seen once, with 25% to 30% in the top ten. The CDR3 spans 16 residues. The germline gives CDR1 SGHRS, CDR2 YFSETQ. V lost 1 base to trimming and J lost 7 bases; unmatched junction nucleotides: 5. The TCR was taken from a female donor with esophageal squamous cell carcinoma. The chain joins TRBV5-1 to TRBJ1-6; 10 bases match TRBD1. The sample taken for sequencing was esophageal tumor tissue. The CDR3 region is CASSLFGTGENSPLHF. Written as DNA, the CDR3 is TGCGCCAGCAGCTTGTTCGGGACAGGGGAGAATTCACCCCTCCACTTT. The variable domain in full, completed from reference TRBV5-1 and TRBJ1-6, reads KAGVTQTPRYLIKTRGQQVTLSCSPISGHRSVSWYQQTPGQGLQFLFEYFSETQRNKGNFPGRFSGRQFSNSRSEMNVSTLELGDSALYLCASSLFGTGENSPLHFGNGTRLTVT.